Listed here are 12 T cell receptor beta chains from one sample, sequenced in a study of T cells in Graves' hyperthyroidism and ophthalmopathy. Template material for amplifying TCR beta CDR3 regions consisted of RNA transcripts. The primer set for the first-round RT-PCR of the TCR CDR3 was HTBI. MiXCR, applied by TCRdb to the multiplex PCR reads, yields one record per CDR3 protein. This sample has 210,000 or so distinct CDR3 sequences, with more than 15% found just once. Sequencing was carried out using blood. The receptors were sampled from a man between 50 and 59 years old with Graves' hyperthyroidism.

There are a few counts of this clonotype. V usage is TRBV28 and J usage is TRBJ1-1; D ambiguous. Germline CDR1 and CDR2: MDHEN and SYDVKM. V dropped 3 bases and J dropped 0 bases, with 11 bases sitting between them. The CDR3 runs 15 residues. In DNA, the CDR3 is TGTGCCAGCAGTTTGTCAGGATTTATGAACACTGAAGCTTTCTTT. Its protein is CASSLSGFMNTEAFF.

This clonotype was seen more than once but under ten times. The chain recombines TRBV7-9 with TRBJ2-2, with D perhaps matching TRBD1 (5 bases). Germline V gene sequence: CDR1 SEHNR, CDR2 FQNEAQ (reference sequence). With 5 bases removed from V and 9 bases from J, the gap between germline ends came to 16 bases. CDR3 length: 14 residues. The CDR3 sequence is CASSPRAGIRELFF. DNA of the CDR3: TGTGCCAGCAGCCCCCGGGCAGGGATAAGGGAGCTGTTTTTT.

Notes on this clonotype: This may come from a read error, since a much larger clone is one base off. The rearrangement links TRBV28 to TRBJ2-7; 9 nucleotides line up with TRBD2. CDR1 is MDHEN, CDR2 SYDVKM, per germline. There are 16 residues in the CDR3. Written as DNA, the CDR3 is TGTCCCAGCAGTAAAATAGCGGGAGCCTCCCTCGGGGAGCAGTACTTC. Amino acids: CPSSKIAGASLGEQYF.

The chain carries TRBV20-1 and TRBJ1-5; unclear D gene. The CDR3 has 14 amino acids. Per germline, CDR1 DFQATT and CDR2 SNEGSKA (reference sequence). Trimming pared 3 bases from V and 1 base from J, leaving 10 bases between. The CDR3 region has the DNA TGCAGTGCTAGTTTGGGGTTCAGCAATCAGCCCCAGCATTTT. Amino acids: CSASLGFSNQPQHF.

This clonotype occurred many times. The rearrangement joins TRBV11-3 to TRBJ2-3; unclear D gene. This CDR3 is built from 16 residues. V was trimmed by 0 bases and J by 2 bases, leaving 12 bases between them. Per germline, CDR1 SGHNT and CDR2 YENEEA. CDR3 nucleotide sequence: TGTGCCAGCAGCTTAGATCTGGTCAGCCTCACAGATACGCAGTATTTT. Translating it yields CASSLDLVSLTDTQYF.

As to this clonotype: One base away lies a much larger clone, so this may be a sequencing read error. V usage is TRBV2 and J usage is TRBJ2-5; D perhaps matches TRBD1 (6 bases). Germline CDR1 SNHLY, CDR2 FYNNEI. The germline V and J ends were trimmed by 5 bases and 2 bases, with 15 bases remaining between them. This CDR3 comprises 15 residues. Written as DNA, the CDR3 is TGTGCCAGCAGTCAGGACAGCGGCCCTCAAGAGACCCAGTACTTC. It translates to CASSQDSGPQETQYF.

In its sample, this clonotype was seen many times. The V and J genes are TRBV30 and TRBJ2-2; weak D call: TRBD1 (6 bases). This CDR3 has 13 amino acids. The V and J ends lost 0 bases and 13 bases respectively, with 15 bases between them. Germline values: CDR1 GTSNPN, CDR2 SVGIG (reference sequence). CDR3 bases: TGTGCCTGGAGTGTGGGGAACGGACAGCGGCTGTTTTTT. It is translated as CAWSVGNGQRLFF. The full variable domain, its missing parts supplied by reference TRBV30 and TRBJ2-2, is SQTIHQWPATLVQPVGSPLSLECTVEGTSNPNLYWYRQAAGRGLQLLFYSVGIGQISSEVPQNLSASRPQDRQFILSSKKLLLSDSGFYLCAWSVGNGQRLFFGEGSRLTVL.

In this sample, this clonotype turned up many times. The CDR3, as DNA: TGTGCCAGCAGAACTCGGGAGGCGGGGACCTACGAGCAGTACTTC. This translates into CASRTREAGTYEQYF. This sequence joins TRBV7-9 and TRBJ2-7, with TRBD2 identical over 7 bases. This CDR3 region has 15 residues. The germline gives CDR1 SEHNR, CDR2 FQNEAQ (reference sequence). The V segment lost 6 bases and the J segment 2 bases; nucleotides outside the gene matches: 10.

This clonotype was seen ten or more times. This sequence joins TRBV20-1 and TRBJ2-7, with D unresolved. Germline CDR1 is DFQATT and CDR2 is SNEGSKA (reference sequence). V lost 1 base to trimming and J lost 6 bases, with 16 bases between them. The CDR3 loop spans 14 amino acids. The CDR3 region is CSARVPETVSEQYF. The CDR3 DNA is TGCAGTGCTAGAGTGCCAGAAACCGTGTCCGAGCAGTACTTC.

The CDR3 nucleotides are TGTGCCAGCAGCTTAGTAGGGGTTAACGAGCAGTACTTC. Protein product: CASSLVGVNEQYF. The rearrangement links TRBV13 to TRBJ2-7, with D tentatively TRBD1 (5 bases). The CDR3 is 13 amino acids. Germline assignment: CDR1 PRHDT and CDR2 FYEKMQ (reference sequence). V lost 1 base to trimming and J lost 5 bases, with 9 bases between them.

Of note for this clonotype: A clone one base away is much larger, so this may be a read error. This chain connects TRBV28 to TRBJ1-1; no clear D. The germline V gene has CDR1 MDHEN and CDR2 SYDVKM. The CDR3 contains 11 residues. The CDR3 DNA is TGTGCCGGCAGTTTAGCCACTGAAGCTTTCTTT. It encodes CAGSLATEAFF.

At least ten counts were recorded for this clonotype. J is TRBJ1-1 and V is TRBV6-6; D perhaps matches TRBD1 (6 bases). Trimming removed 0 bases at V and 6 bases at J, with 14 bases between. Germline lookup yields CDR1 MNHNY and CDR2 SVGAGI (reference sequence). The CDR3 totals 15 residues. CDR3: CASSYSRGASSEAFF. The CDR3 bases are TGTGCCAGCAGTTACTCTCGGGGGGCGAGCTCTGAAGCTTTCTTT.